This T cell receptor beta chain was recorded in a study of cytomegalovirus exposure and HLA in healthy donors. This clone was seen once. Its antigen is undetermined. Vbeta (60) and Jbeta (13) primers were used in the PCR. Sequencing used immunoSEQ multiplex PCR; TCRdb keeps in-frame clones, though not all of them. The repertoire holds some 87,000 clones, with 65% to 85% as singletons. The V gene's germline CDR1 is SGHRS and CDR2 YFSETQ. The CDR3 consists of 16 residues. V lost 5 bases to trimming and J lost 7 bases; unmatched junction nucleotides: 13. General observations from the study: In a later analysis, TCR beta V- and J-gene trimming was associated with a missense DCLRE1C variant. Researchers reported that three CMV-associated chains were confirmed in vitro as CMV antigen-specific. CMV serostatus was the sole immune exposure information available. Later analysis showed most CMV-associated TCR beta chains appearing HLA-restricted.

This clonotype was sampled from a man younger than 40 in good health and CMV-seronegative. The sequenced sample was PBMCs. The chain links TRBV5-1 to TRBJ1-2; TRBD1 matches at 11 bases. The CDR3 spells CASSLSPGQGDFGYTF. Here the CDR3 DNA reads TGCGCCAGCAGTCTCTCTCCGGGACAGGGGGACTTTGGCTACACCTTC.